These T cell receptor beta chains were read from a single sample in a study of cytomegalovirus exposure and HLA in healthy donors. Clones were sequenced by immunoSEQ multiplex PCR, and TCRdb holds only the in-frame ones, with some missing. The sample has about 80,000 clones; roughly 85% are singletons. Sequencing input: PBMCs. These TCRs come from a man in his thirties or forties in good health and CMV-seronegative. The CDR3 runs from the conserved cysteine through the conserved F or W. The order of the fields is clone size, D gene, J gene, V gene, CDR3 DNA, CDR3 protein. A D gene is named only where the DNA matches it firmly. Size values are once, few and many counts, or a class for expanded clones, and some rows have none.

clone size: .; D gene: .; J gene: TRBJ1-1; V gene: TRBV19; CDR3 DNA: TGTGCCAGTAGTAGCCCTTCAGGGGAAAGGGACACTGAAGCTTTCTTT; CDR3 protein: CASSSPSGERDTEAFF
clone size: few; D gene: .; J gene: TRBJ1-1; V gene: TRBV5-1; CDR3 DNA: TGCGCCAGCAGGCGGGGGAACACTGAAGCTTTCTTT; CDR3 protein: CASRRGNTEAFF
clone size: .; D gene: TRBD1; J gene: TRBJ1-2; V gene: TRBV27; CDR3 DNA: TGTGCCAGCATCCTAATGGGGACAGCCGAGAACTATGGCTACACCTTC; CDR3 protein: CASILMGTAENYGYTF
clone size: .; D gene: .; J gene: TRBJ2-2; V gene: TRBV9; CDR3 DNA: TGTGCCAGCAGCGTAGGGAGGGGACCGAACACCGGGGAGCTGTTTTTT; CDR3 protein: CASSVGRGPNTGELFF
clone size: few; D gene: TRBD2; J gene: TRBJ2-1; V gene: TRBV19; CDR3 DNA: TGTGCCAGTAGTGAGGTATCGGGGACTAGCGGGAACAATGAGCAGTTCTTC; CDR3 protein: CASSEVSGTSGNNEQFF
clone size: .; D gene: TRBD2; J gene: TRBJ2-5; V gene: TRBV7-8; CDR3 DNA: TGTGCCAGCAGCTCACTAGCGGCGATTTCTCAAGAGACCCAGTACTTC; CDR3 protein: CASSSLAAISQETQYF
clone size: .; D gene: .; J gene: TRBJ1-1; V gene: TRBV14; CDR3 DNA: TGTGCCAGCAGCCGTCAGGGAAGTGAAGCTTTCTTT; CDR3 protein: CASSRQGSEAFF
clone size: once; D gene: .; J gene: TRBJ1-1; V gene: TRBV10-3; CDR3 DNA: TGTGCCATCAGAGAGGGGGGGGGCACTGAAGCTTTCTTT; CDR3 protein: CAIREGGGTEAFF
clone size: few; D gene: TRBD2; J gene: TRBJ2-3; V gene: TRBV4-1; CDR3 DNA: TGCGCCAGCAGCCAAGATCAAGCGGGGGTAGATACGCAGTATTTT; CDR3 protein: CASSQDQAGVDTQYF
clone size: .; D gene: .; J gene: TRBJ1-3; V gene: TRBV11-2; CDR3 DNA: TGTGCCAGCAGAAATAGGGGGAACACCATATATTTT; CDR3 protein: CASRNRGNTIYF
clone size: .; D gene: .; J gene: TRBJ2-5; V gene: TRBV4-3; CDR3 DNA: TGCGCCAGCAGCCAAGGGGAACGGGCGGGGAGACAAGAGACCCAGTACTTC; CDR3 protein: CASSQGERAGRQETQYF
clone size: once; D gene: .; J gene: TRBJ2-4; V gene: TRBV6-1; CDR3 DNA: TGTGCCAGCAGTGATATCCTAAGTACCGGCATTCAGTACTTC; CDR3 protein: CASSDILSTGIQYF
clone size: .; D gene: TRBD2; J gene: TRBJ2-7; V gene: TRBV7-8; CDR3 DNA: TGTGCCAGCAGCTTAGGGACTAGCGACTACGAGCAGTACTTC; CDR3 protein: CASSLGTSDYEQYF
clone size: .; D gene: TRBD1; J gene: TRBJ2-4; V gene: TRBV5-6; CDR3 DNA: TGTGCCAGCAGCTACCTACGGACAGGGGAGGCCAAAAACATTCAGTACTTC; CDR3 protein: CASSYLRTGEAKNIQYF
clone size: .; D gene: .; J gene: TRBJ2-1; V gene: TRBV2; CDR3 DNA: TGTGCCAGCAGTGGGAGGGTCAATGAGCAGTTCTTC; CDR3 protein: CASSGRVNEQFF
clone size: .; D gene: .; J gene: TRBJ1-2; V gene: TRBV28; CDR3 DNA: TGTGCCAGCCGCCCGGGCGGGATCGGCTATGGCTACACCTTC; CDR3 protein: CASRPGGIGYGYTF
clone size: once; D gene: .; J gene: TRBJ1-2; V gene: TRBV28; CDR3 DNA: TGTGCCAGCCAGGGACATCCCGAAGCTGAGGGCTACACCTTC; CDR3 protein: CASQGHPEAEGYTF
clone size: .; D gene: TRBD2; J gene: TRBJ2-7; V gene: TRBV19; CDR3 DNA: TGTGCCAGTAGTATTAGCGGGGCCTCCTACGAGCAGTACTTC; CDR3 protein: CASSISGASYEQYF
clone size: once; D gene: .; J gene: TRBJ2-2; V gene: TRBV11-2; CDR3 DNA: TGTGCCAGCAGCAGTCAAACCACTAGTGCCGGGGAGCTGTTTTTT; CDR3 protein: CASSSQTTSAGELFF
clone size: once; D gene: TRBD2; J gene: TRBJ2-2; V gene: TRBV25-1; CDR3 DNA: TGTGCCAGCAGTGATATTAGCGGGAGGGCCTCCGGGGAGCTGTTTTTT; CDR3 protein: CASSDISGRASGELFF
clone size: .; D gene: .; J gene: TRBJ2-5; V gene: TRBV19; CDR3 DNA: TGTGCCAGTAGTGGACTGGGGATTCAAGAGACCCAGTACTTC; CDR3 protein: CASSGLGIQETQYF
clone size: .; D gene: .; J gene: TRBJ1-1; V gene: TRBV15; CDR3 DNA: TGTGCCACCAGCCGGGGGTTGGAGGAAGCTTTCTTT; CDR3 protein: CATSRGLEEAFF
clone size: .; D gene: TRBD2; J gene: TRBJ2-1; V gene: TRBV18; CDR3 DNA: TGTGCCAGCTCACCACCGACTAGCGGTCGCTACAATGAGCAGTTCTTC; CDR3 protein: CASSPPTSGRYNEQFF
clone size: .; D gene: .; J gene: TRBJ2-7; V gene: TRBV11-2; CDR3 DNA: TGTGCCAGCAGCTTCGCGCAGGGCTTCGAGCAGTACTTC; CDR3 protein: CASSFAQGFEQYF
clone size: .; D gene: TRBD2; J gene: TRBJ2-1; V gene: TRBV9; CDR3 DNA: TGTGCCAGCAGCGCTAGCGGGGATTCCTACAATGAGCAGTTCTTC; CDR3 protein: CASSASGDSYNEQFF
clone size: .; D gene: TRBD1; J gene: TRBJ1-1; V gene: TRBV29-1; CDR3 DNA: TGCAGCGTCCTGGGGGACAGCGAAGCTTTCTTT; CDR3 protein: CSVLGDSEAFF
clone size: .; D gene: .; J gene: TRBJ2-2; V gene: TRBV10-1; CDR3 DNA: TGCGCCAGCAGTGAGGTTTTAGCTGCCGGGGAGCTGTTTTTT; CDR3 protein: CASSEVLAAGELFF
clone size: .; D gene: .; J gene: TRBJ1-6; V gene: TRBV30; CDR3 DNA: TGTGCCTGGAGGACAGGAGAGTTGAATAATTCACCCCTCCACTTT; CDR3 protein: CAWRTGELNNSPLHF
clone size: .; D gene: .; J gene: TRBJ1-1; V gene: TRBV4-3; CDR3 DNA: TGCGCCAGCAGCCAAGACGGTCAGGGGAACACTGAAGCTTTCTTT; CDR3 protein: CASSQDGQGNTEAFF
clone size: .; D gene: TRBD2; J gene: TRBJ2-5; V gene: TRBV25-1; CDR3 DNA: TGTGCCAGCAGTGAACGGGGGACTAGCGGGGGCCCAAAGGAGACCCAGTACTTC; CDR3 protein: CASSERGTSGGPKETQYF
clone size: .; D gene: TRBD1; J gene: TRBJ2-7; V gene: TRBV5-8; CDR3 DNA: TGTGCCAGCAGCTTGGTGTTATCCCGGGACAGCGGCTACGAGCAGTACTTC; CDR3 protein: CASSLVLSRDSGYEQYF